This T cell receptor beta chain is drawn from a study of blood T cell repertoires in COVID-19. Study in general: Researchers got acute and convalescent COVID-19 samples from the United States, Italy and Spain.

Produced via immunoSEQ multiplex PCR; TCRdb's table is partial and in-frame only. This table holds around 300,000 clones, 87% found once. Sequencing input: peripheral blood. The sequence came from a man in his late teens or twenties with active or convalescent COVID-19.

CDR3 nucleotide sequence: TGTGCCAGCAGCCAAGAAGTGGGGGGACGGGGGGAGACCCAGTACTTC. It codes for CASSQEVGGRGETQYF. This chain links TRBV4-2 with TRBJ2-5; weak D call: TRBD2 (6 bases). CDR1 is LGHNA, CDR2 YNFKEQ, per germline. The CDR3 contains 16 residues. V lost 0 bases and J lost 5, with 16 bases in between.